The next 15 T cell receptor beta chains were all read from a single sample in a study of T cell responses to AZD1222 COVID-19 vaccine. Clones were read by immunoSEQ multiplex PCR, and TCRdb kept only the in-frame ones, dropping some. The sample lists about 94,000 clones; approximately 91% were seen once. The sample here was peripheral blood, taken on day 0 of AZD1222 vaccination. These receptors were taken from an adult in good health.

J is TRBJ1-2 and V is TRBV11-2, with a possible D match to TRBD1 (5 bases). This CDR3 has 15 residues. The germline CDR1 and CDR2 sequences are SGHAT and FQNNGV. Trimming took 1 base from V and 5 from J, leaving 14 bases between them. The CDR3 protein is CASSLGTGTDYGYTF. The CDR3 bases are TGTGCCAGCAGCTTAGGAACCGGGACGGATTATGGCTACACCTTC.

This chain connects TRBV11-3 to TRBJ2-7; TRBD1 is a possible D gene (5 bases). The CDR3 has 14 residues. V was cut by 5 bases and J by 4 bases, with 15 bases left in between. The germline gives CDR1 SGHNT, CDR2 YENEEA. The CDR3 bases are TGTGCCAGCAGCCCCGGGCAGGGAAGATACGAGCAGTACTTC. This encodes CASSPGQGRYEQYF.

The chain carries TRBV19 and TRBJ1-5; D not certain. V was cut by 6 bases and J by 9 bases, with 9 bases left in between. CDR1 is LNHDA, CDR2 SQIVND, per germline (reference sequence). The CDR3 spans 11 residues. The CDR3 is CASSLVGPQHF. In nucleotides, the CDR3 is TGTGCCAGTAGCCTCGTGGGGCCCCAGCATTTT. Combining the CDR3 with reference TRBV19 and TRBJ1-5 gives the whole variable domain DGGITQSPKYLFRKEGQNVTLSCEQNLNHDAMYWYRQDPGQGLRLIYYSQIVNDFQKGDIAEGYSVSREKKESFPLTVTSAQKNPTAFYLCASSLVGPQHFGDGTRLSIL.

The J gene is TRBJ1-5, the V gene TRBV19; no clear D gene. This CDR3 region has 18 residues. The ends were cut back, 10 bases at V and 0 bases at J, with 25 bases in the middle. The germline CDR1 and CDR2 sequences are LNHDA and SQIVND (reference sequence). CDR3 DNA: TGTGCCACTCTCCCATCCCCAGTGTTTACCATTAGCAATCAGCCCCAGCATTTT. Translating it yields CATLPSPVFTISNQPQHF.

J is TRBJ1-1 and V is TRBV4-1; D possibly corresponds to TRBD1 (6 bases). Trimming pared 4 bases from V and 1 base from J, leaving 16 bases between. This CDR3 has 16 residues. Germline V CDR1 and CDR2: MGHRA, YSYEKL. DNA of the CDR3: TGCGCCAGCAGCCCCGCCTGGACAGCTTGGAACACTGAAGCTTTCTTT. It codes for CASSPAWTAWNTEAFF.

The chain employs TRBV13 and TRBJ2-2, with D possibly TRBD1 on 6 matching bases. The CDR3 totals 17 residues. V lost 4 bases and J 1 base, leaving 16 bases between the germline ends. The germline V gene has CDR1 PRHDT and CDR2 FYEKMQ (reference sequence). This chain's CDR3 is CASSSFPGHKNTGELFF. The CDR3 coding sequence is TGTGCCAGCAGCTCCTTTCCGGGACATAAGAACACCGGGGAGCTGTTTTTT. Full variable domain (missing parts from reference TRBV13 and TRBJ2-2): AAGVIQSPRHLIKEKRETATLKCYPIPRHDTVYWYQQGPGQDPQFLISFYEKMQSDKGSIPDRFSAQQFSDYHSELNMSSLELGDSALYFCASSSFPGHKNTGELFFGEGSRLTVL.

V usage is TRBV4-2 and J usage is TRBJ2-7; 9 positions match TRBD1. V dropped 4 bases and J dropped 5; count of bases not matched to a gene: 9. The CDR3 sequence is 15 residues long. CDR1 is LGHNA, CDR2 YNFKEQ, per germline. CDR3 in DNA: TGTGCCAGCAGCCTGGACCGGACAGGGGACAACGAGCAGTACTTC. Its protein is CASSLDRTGDNEQYF.

The V gene is TRBV14, the J gene TRBJ1-2, with a tentative D call TRBD1 (5 bases). CDR1 is SGHDN and CDR2 is FVKESK in the germline V gene. The V end lost 5 bases, the J end lost 4 bases, and 11 bases lay between the germline ends. This CDR3 is 13 amino acids long. The CDR3, as DNA: TGTGCCAGCAGCAAAGGGACGGGCTATGGCTACACCTTC. It codes for CASSKGTGYGYTF.

V usage is TRBV7-2 and J usage is TRBJ2-1; a possible D gene is TRBD1 (6 bases). Germline assignment: CDR1 SGHTA and CDR2 FQGNSA. The CDR3 sequence is 14 residues long. Trimming stripped 3 bases from V and 7 bases from J, with 13 bases between. CDR3 nucleotide sequence: TGTGCCAGCAGCTTGGGTGGACAGTCTAATGAGCAGTTCTTC. This encodes CASSLGGQSNEQFF.

This clone was picked up a small number of times. This chain connects TRBV7-3 to TRBJ1-2, with 8 bases fitting TRBD1. The CDR3 spans 15 residues. V shed 1 base, J shed 4 bases, and the junction held 5 bases outside the gene matches. Germline assignment: CDR1 SGHTA and CDR2 FQGTGA. In DNA form, the CDR3 reads TGTGCCAGCAGCTTAAGACAGGGGACTAGCTATGGCTACACCTTC. Protein product: CASSLRQGTSYGYTF.

This chain uses TRBV7-2 with TRBJ2-7; D possibly matches TRBD1 or TRBD2 (6 bases each). V was trimmed by 6 bases and J by 2 bases, leaving 17 bases between them. This CDR3 contains 15 residues. Per germline, CDR1 SGHTA and CDR2 FQGNSA. CDR3 bases: TGTGCCAGCAGGGGGGGCGGGACAACTGCCTACGAGCAGTACTTC. It specifies CASRGGGTTAYEQYF.

The chain recombines TRBV5-1 with TRBJ2-2, with D possibly TRBD1 on 5 matching bases. Deletions cut 2 bases from V and 5 bases from J, with 10 bases between. Germline-derived CDR1 and CDR2 are SGHRS and YFSETQ. The CDR3 is 14 residues long. The CDR3 loop reads CASSLQRGTGELFF. The CDR3 nucleotides are TGCGCCAGCAGCTTACAAAGGGGTACCGGGGAGCTGTTTTTT.

The chain links TRBV19 to TRBJ2-7, with D tentatively TRBD1 or TRBD2 (6 bases each). Deletions cut 6 bases from V and 4 bases from J, with 16 bases between. Germline V gives CDR1 LNHDA, CDR2 SQIVND (reference sequence). The CDR3 has 14 amino acids. The CDR3 is CASSSGGDDYEQYF. In DNA form, the CDR3 reads TGTGCCAGTAGCTCCGGGGGCGATGATTACGAGCAGTACTTC.

The CDR3: CASSETSSGGTDTQYF. CDR3 nucleotide sequence: TGTGCCAGCAGTGAAACTTCCAGCGGGGGCACAGATACGCAGTATTTT. V and J are TRBV6-1 and TRBJ2-3; 7 bases fit TRBD2. This CDR3 region has 16 residues. The germline gives CDR1 MNHNS, CDR2 SASEGT. The V gene end was trimmed by 2 bases and the J gene end by 1 base; junction bases not matched to a gene: 6.

V is TRBV27 and J is TRBJ1-1, with D possibly TRBD1 on 5 matching bases. CDR1 is MNHEY and CDR2 is SMNVEV in the germline V gene (reference sequence). This CDR3 has 12 amino acids. V gave up 4 bases and J gave up 8 bases, with 11 bases separating them. DNA of the CDR3: TGTGCCAGCAGTTACTCCCAGGGCGAAGCTTTCTTT. It codes for CASSYSQGEAFF.